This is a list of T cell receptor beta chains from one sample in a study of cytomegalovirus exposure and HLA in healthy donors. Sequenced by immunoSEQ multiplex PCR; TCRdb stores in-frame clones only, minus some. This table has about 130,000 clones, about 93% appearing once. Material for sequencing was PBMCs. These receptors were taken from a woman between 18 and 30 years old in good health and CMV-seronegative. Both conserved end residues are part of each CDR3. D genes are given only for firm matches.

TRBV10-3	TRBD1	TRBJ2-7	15	CAISESKGAENEQYF	TGTGCCATCAGTGAGTCGAAGGGGGCGGAGAACGAGCAGTACTTC
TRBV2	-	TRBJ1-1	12	CASSRVNTEAFF	TGTGCCAGCAGCAGGGTGAACACTGAAGCTTTCTTT
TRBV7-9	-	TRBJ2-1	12	CASSFPSNEQFF	TGTGCCAGCAGCTTTCCGAGTAATGAGCAGTTCTTC
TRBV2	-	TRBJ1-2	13	CASQFTDKTGYTF	TGTGCCAGCCAATTTACGGACAAGACTGGCTACACCTTC
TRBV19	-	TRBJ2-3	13	CASISGSEDTQYF	TGTGCCAGTATTTCAGGGTCGGAGGATACGCAGTATTTT
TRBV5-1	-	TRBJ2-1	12	CASSRQFNEQFF	TGCGCCAGCAGTCGACAATTCAATGAGCAGTTCTTC
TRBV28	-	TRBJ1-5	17	CASSLSTAGGYNQPQHF	TGTGCCAGCAGTTTAAGTACAGCGGGGGGTTACAATCAGCCCCAGCATTTT
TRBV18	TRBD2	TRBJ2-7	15	CASSPGLAGTYEQYF	TGTGCCAGCTCACCGGGACTAGCGGGAACCTACGAGCAGTACTTC
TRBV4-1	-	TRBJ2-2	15	CASSPPGVAARELFF	TGCGCCAGCAGCCCCCCGGGGGTAGCGGCCCGGGAGCTGTTTTTT
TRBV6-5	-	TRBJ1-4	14	CASSPAPANEKLFF	TGTGCCAGCAGTCCCGCCCCGGCTAATGAAAAACTGTTTTTT